In this sample, the clone carrying this T cell receptor (beta chain) turned up many times. Its antigen is currently unknown. The V and J ends lost 1 base and 5 bases, in that order; junction bases with no gene match: 9. The CDR3 runs to 15 residues. Germline V gene sequence: CDR1 DFQATT, CDR2 SNEGSKA (reference sequence). Time point specified: healthy volunteer bleed at 6 weeks. Total RNA extraction was carried out from unfractionated whole blood. Library construction involved attaching unique molecular identifiers to individual cDNA molecules, which allowed quantitative, reproducible TCR counting. In the authors' workflow: Between about 20,000 and 690,600 TCRs appeared in each sample, and the median stood at 95,638. Each CDR3 protein is one row after TCRdb ran MiXCR on the RACE reads. TCRdb assigned the V and J calls; the authors' analysis was not used. The sample shows around 45,000 distinct CDR3 sequences, approximately 4% of them seen only once.

The data stem from a study of human T cells and chemical hapten exposure. The overall study: Variation in per-sample TCR yields came mainly from small pooled library volume differences.

Study outcomes and limitations: Among TCRs, those above 1 in 1000 frequency were unaffected by DPC sensitization.

V usage is TRBV20-1 and J usage is TRBJ2-7, with TRBD2 matching 9 bases. Sequencing was done on a sample of whole blood. The clonotype comes from a human donor in good health. Some clones in this sample may be carry-over from other donors' samples. CDR3 coding DNA: TGCAGTGCTAGAGGGTTAGCGGGAGACGTAAACGAGCAGTACTTC. It is translated as CSARGLAGDVNEQYF.